These 25 T cell receptor beta chains share one sample of origin, sequenced in a study of radiotherapy plus CTLA-4 blockade in lung cancer. The data were produced by immunoSEQ multiplex PCR, yet TCRdb's version contains in-frame clones alone and is incomplete. The data show about 110,000 clones, with roughly 77% seen just once and less than 4% held by the top ten. Sequences were derived from peripheral blood, sampled from a patient treated with radiotherapy plus ipilimumab. All receptors derive from a human donor with non-small cell lung cancer that progressed on radiotherapy plus ipilimumab. Some clones in this sample may be carry-over from other donors' samples.

The V gene is TRBV6-1, the J gene TRBJ1-1; possibly TRBD1 for D (5 bases). Germline-derived CDR1 and CDR2 are MNHNS and SASEGT. This CDR3 is 14 amino acids long. With 7 bases removed from V and 6 bases from J, the gap between germline ends came to 18 bases. The CDR3 coding sequence is TGTGCCAGCACCCCTTACGCGGGGACTTCTGAAGCTTTCTTT. Residues: CASTPYAGTSEAFF.

This chain joins TRBV15 and TRBJ2-5, with D hard to call. Germline CDR1 LNHNV, CDR2 YYDKDF (reference sequence). V was pared by 3 bases and J by 2 bases, with 7 bases between. CDR3 size: 13 residues. In DNA form, the CDR3 reads TGTGCCACCAGCAGGACGGCTCAAGAGACCCAGTACTTC. This encodes CATSRTAQETQYF.

This clone showed up just a few times. The chain couples TRBV9 to TRBJ2-5; the match to TRBD1 covers 7 bases. This CDR3 is built from 14 residues. From germline, CDR1 is SGDLS and CDR2 YYNGEE. Trimming took 5 bases from V and 4 from J; bases not matched to a gene: 8. The CDR3 nucleotides are TGTGCCAGCAGTTCGTGGGCAGGGGGAGAGACCCAGTACTTC. Residues: CASSSWAGGETQYF. Combining the CDR3 with reference TRBV9 and TRBJ2-5 gives the whole variable domain DSGVTQTPKHLITATGQRVTLRCSPRSGDLSVYWYQQSLDQGLQFLIQYYNGEERAKGNILERFSAQQFPDLHSELNLSSLELGDSALYFCASSSWAGGETQYFGPGTRLLVL.

This chain connects TRBV9 to TRBJ2-1, with 13 bases fitting TRBD2. With V trimmed by 4 bases and J by 0 bases, 10 bases remained unmatched. The CDR3 extends over 19 amino acids. Germline-derived CDR1 and CDR2 are SGDLS and YYNGEE. CDR3 sequence reads: CASSHGRLAGGSSYNEQFF. The CDR3 DNA is TGTGCCAGCAGCCACGGGAGACTAGCGGGGGGCAGCTCCTACAATGAGCAGTTCTTC.

The chain couples TRBV27 to TRBJ1-4; 7 bases map to TRBD1. The junction had 10 bases not matched to a gene; V was cut back by 2 bases and J by 7 bases. The CDR3 sequence is 16 residues long. Germline values: CDR1 MNHEY, CDR2 SMNVEV (reference sequence). CDR3 bases: TGTGCCAGCAGTTTAGGAGTGCACAGGGGAGTTGAAAAACTGTTTTTT. As protein: CASSLGVHRGVEKLFF.

The rearrangement links TRBV7-2 to TRBJ2-3; the match to TRBD2 covers 15 bases. V lost 5 bases to trimming and J lost 4 bases; unmatched junction nucleotides: 7. The CDR3 is made up of 17 amino acids. Germline V gene data show CDR1 as SGHTA and CDR2 as FQGNSA. As DNA, the CDR3 is TGTGCCAGCAGCCTAGGGACTAGCGGGGGGAGGGCAGATACGCAGTATTTT. This translates into CASSLGTSGGRADTQYF.

DNA of the CDR3: TGTGCCAGCAGCCCGTCCGGGACAGAAAATAATCAGCCCCAGCATTTT. It encodes CASSPSGTENNQPQHF. The chain employs TRBV7-9 and TRBJ1-5; 7 nucleotides agree with TRBD1. V was pared by 5 bases and J by 4 bases, with 11 bases of the junction left unmatched. The CDR3 contains 16 residues. Per germline, CDR1 SEHNR and CDR2 FQNEAQ (reference sequence).

The chain uses TRBV7-2 and TRBJ2-2; D is uncertain. Germline-derived CDR1 and CDR2 are SGHTA and FQGNSA. The CDR3 sequence is 13 residues long. V was shortened by 1 base and J by 4 bases, with 4 bases between the two germline ends. The CDR3 coding sequence is TGTGCCAGCAGCTTAGTGACCACCGGGGAGCTGTTTTTT. This encodes CASSLVTTGELFF.

The chain is built from TRBV19 and TRBJ2-3, with 16 bases identical to TRBD2. The CDR3 spans 16 residues. From germline, CDR1 is LNHDA and CDR2 SQIVND (reference sequence). The V and J ends lost 7 bases and 2 bases, in that order; junction bases with no gene match: 3. CDR3 loop: CASIGTSGGDTDTQYF. In DNA, the CDR3 is TGTGCCAGTATCGGGACTAGCGGGGGGGACACAGATACGCAGTATTTT.

About this clone: At one end, the junction sequence differs from germline, possibly due to a read error. The chain is built from TRBV7-7 and TRBJ2-7; weak D call: TRBD2 (5 bases). Per germline, CDR1 SSHAT and CDR2 FNYEAQ (reference sequence). This CDR3 region has 15 residues. The CDR3 DNA sequence: TGTGCTAGCAGCCCGGGCCCGGGGAGCTCCTACGAGCAGTACTTC. Residues: CASSPGPGSSYEQYF.

The chain couples TRBV5-1 to TRBJ1-4; D unclear. Looked up from germline, CDR1 is SGHRS and CDR2 is YFSETQ. The CDR3 contains 14 residues. V lost 2 bases, J lost 6 bases, and 11 bases lay in between. The CDR3 DNA sequence: TGCGCCAGCAGCTTCGTCCAGGATGATGAAAAACTGTTTTTT. Translated: CASSFVQDDEKLFF.

This sequence joins TRBV28 and TRBJ1-1; D is undetermined. Germline V gene data show CDR1 as MDHEN and CDR2 as SYDVKM. The V end lost 6 bases, the J end lost 5 bases, and 10 bases lay between the germline ends. The CDR3 runs to 12 residues. Here the CDR3 DNA reads TGTGCCAGCAGATTACAGAGGACTGAAGCTTTCTTT. Translation gives CASRLQRTEAFF.

The V call is TRBV9, the J call TRBJ2-6, with TRBD1 matching 8 bases. The CDR3 totals 18 residues. V was pared by 0 bases and J by 0 bases, with 5 bases of the junction left unmatched. Germline V gene data show CDR1 as SGDLS and CDR2 as YYNGEE. CDR3 amino acids: CASSVEPGGNSGANVLTF. CDR3 nucleotides: TGTGCCAGCAGCGTAGAACCAGGGGGCAACTCTGGGGCCAACGTCCTGACTTTC.

The V gene is TRBV5-1, the J gene TRBJ2-1; 10 positions agree with TRBD2. This CDR3 spans 14 amino acids. Germline CDR1 is SGHRS and CDR2 is YFSETQ. Losses at the gene ends were 4 bases for V and 7 bases for J; bases not matched to a gene: 5. The CDR3: CASSPGLAENEQFF. The CDR3 coding sequence is TGCGCCAGCAGCCCTGGACTAGCGGAGAATGAGCAGTTCTTC.

The J gene is TRBJ1-1, the V gene TRBV6-8, with 8 bases matching TRBD1. This CDR3 has 15 residues. Per the germline V gene, CDR1 is MNHGY and CDR2 is SAAAGT. The trim removed 5 bases at V and 8 bases at J, leaving 13 bases unmatched. CDR3 nucleotides: TGTGCCAGCAGTGCAACCCAGGGGGCGAAAAGAGAAGCTTTCTTT. Translating gives CASSATQGAKREAFF.

In the case of this clone: This sample also contains other DNA sequences that code for the same CDR3. The chain couples TRBV9 to TRBJ2-1, with 11 bases matching TRBD2. CDR1 and CDR2 from the germline V gene are SGDLS and YYNGEE. The V gene end was trimmed by 2 bases and the J gene end by 4 bases; junction bases not matched to a gene: 2. There are 15 residues in the CDR3. The CDR3 sequence is CASSVGLAEYNEQFF. DNA for the CDR3: TGTGCCAGCAGCGTGGGACTAGCGGAGTACAATGAGCAGTTCTTC.

The chain carries TRBV6-5 and TRBJ2-7, with D tentatively TRBD1 (5 bases). The V gene lost 5 bases and the J gene lost 2 bases, with 13 bases spanning the gap. There are 14 residues in the CDR3. The germline gives CDR1 MNHEY, CDR2 SVGAGI. CDR3 residues: CASSPPGLAYEQYF. The DNA of the CDR3 is TGTGCCAGCAGTCCCCCAGGGTTAGCCTACGAGCAGTACTTC.

The chain uses TRBV11-1 and TRBJ2-6; no definite D call. This CDR3 spans 15 amino acids. CDR1 is SGHAT, CDR2 FQDESV, per germline (reference sequence). V lost 5 bases, J lost 1 base, and 9 bases lay in between. The CDR3 here is CASSLTASGANVLTF. CDR3 DNA sequence: TGTGCCAGCAGCCTAACAGCGTCTGGGGCCAACGTCCTGACTTTC.

This clone was detected a few times. The rearrangement uses TRBV4-1 and TRBJ2-7, with unresolved D. From germline, CDR1 is MGHRA and CDR2 YSYEKL. The CDR3 has 14 amino acids. V lost 1 base to trimming and J lost 6 bases, with 13 bases between them. The CDR3 coding sequence is TGCGCCAGCAGCCAAGGCCCTGGGCTCGGCGAGCAGTACTTC. As protein: CASSQGPGLGEQYF.

The V call is TRBV27, the J call TRBJ2-7; D is unclear. Between the trimmed V and J ends, which lost 0 bases and 2 bases, there was a span of 11 bases. Germline assignment: CDR1 MNHEY and CDR2 SMNVEV (reference sequence). CDR3 length: 15 residues. CDR3 sequence reads: CASSLSHYLPYEQYF. As DNA, the CDR3 is TGTGCCAGCAGTTTATCTCATTATCTTCCCTACGAGCAGTACTTC.

The chain employs TRBV29-1 and TRBJ2-5; 10 positions match TRBD1. Germline-derived CDR1 and CDR2 are SQVTM and ANQGSEA. V shed 3 bases and J 5 bases; nucleotides not matched to a gene: 9. This CDR3 contains 15 residues. The CDR3 sequence is CSVERTGGFTETQYF. As DNA, the CDR3 is TGCAGCGTTGAGAGGACAGGGGGGTTTACGGAGACCCAGTACTTC. The entire variable domain, with the rest obtained from reference TRBV29-1 and TRBJ2-5, is as follows: SAVISQKPSRDICQRGTSLTIQCQVDSQVTMMFWYRQQPGQSLTLIATANQGSEATYESGFVIDKFPISRPNLTFSTLTVSNMSPEDSSIYLCSVERTGGFTETQYFGPGTRLLVL.

The rearrangement joins TRBV30 to TRBJ1-6, with D uncertain. CDR3 length: 14 amino acids. V was cut by 1 base and J by 9 bases, with 13 bases left in between. Germline V CDR1 and CDR2: GTSNPN, SVGIG (reference sequence). The CDR3 DNA follows: TGTGCCTGGAGTGGGATTCGGCAGCTTTCACCCCTCCACTTT. Its protein product is CAWSGIRQLSPLHF.

The chain combines TRBV7-9 with TRBJ2-7; D tentatively reads TRBD1 or TRBD2 (5 bases each). The V end was cut by 3 bases, the J end by 3 bases, with 15 bases between. CDR1 and CDR2 from the germline V gene are SEHNR and FQNEAQ (reference sequence). This CDR3 contains 15 residues. The CDR3 loop is CASSLRGVGLYEQYF. In nucleotides, the CDR3 is TGTGCCAGCAGCTTGAGGGGTGTAGGGCTCTACGAGCAGTACTTC.

The rearrangement joins TRBV29-1 to TRBJ2-3; D is possibly TRBD1 (5 bases). V shed 1 base and J shed 0 bases, with 11 bases lying between them. Germline lookup yields CDR1 SQVTM and CDR2 ANQGSEA. This CDR3 contains 15 residues. Here the CDR3 DNA reads TGCAGCGTTGAAGCAGGGCCCTCAAGCACAGATACGCAGTATTTT. It specifies CSVEAGPSSTDTQYF.

This clone appeared a few times. This chain joins TRBV6-1 and TRBJ2-3, with TRBD1 matching 7 bases. Losses at the gene ends were 2 bases for V and 1 base for J; bases not matched to a gene: 3. Per germline, CDR1 MNHNS and CDR2 SASEGT. This CDR3 region has 15 residues. CDR3 DNA sequence: TGTGCCAGCAGTGAACAGGGGGTAGGCACAGATACGCAGTATTTT. Its protein is CASSEQGVGTDTQYF.